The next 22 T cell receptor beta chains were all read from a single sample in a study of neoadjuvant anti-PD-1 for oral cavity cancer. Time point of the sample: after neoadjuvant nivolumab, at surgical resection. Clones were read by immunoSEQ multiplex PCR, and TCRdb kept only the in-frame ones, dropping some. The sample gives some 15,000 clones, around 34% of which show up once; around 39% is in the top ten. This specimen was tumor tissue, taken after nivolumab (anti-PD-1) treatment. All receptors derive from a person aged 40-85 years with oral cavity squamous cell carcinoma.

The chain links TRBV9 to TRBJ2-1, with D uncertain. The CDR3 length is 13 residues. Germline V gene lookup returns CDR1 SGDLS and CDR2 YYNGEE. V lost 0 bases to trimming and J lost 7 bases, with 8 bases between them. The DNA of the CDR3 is TGTGCCAGCAGCGTAGTAGCACAAAATGAGCAGTTCTTC. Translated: CASSVVAQNEQFF.

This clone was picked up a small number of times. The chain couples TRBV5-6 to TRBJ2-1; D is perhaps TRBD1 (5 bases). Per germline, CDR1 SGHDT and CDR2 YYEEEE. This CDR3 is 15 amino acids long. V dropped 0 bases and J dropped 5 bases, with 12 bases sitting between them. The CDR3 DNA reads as TGTGCCAGCAGCTTGGGGCAGGGTGGACACAATGAGCAGTTCTTC. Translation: CASSLGQGGHNEQFF.

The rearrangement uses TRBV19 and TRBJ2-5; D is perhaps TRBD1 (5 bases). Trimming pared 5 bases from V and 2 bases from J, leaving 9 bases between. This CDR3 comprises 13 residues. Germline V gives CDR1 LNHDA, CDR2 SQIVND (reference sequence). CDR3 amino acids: CASSQGIQETQYF. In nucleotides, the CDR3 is TGTGCCAGTAGTCAGGGCATACAAGAGACCCAGTACTTC.

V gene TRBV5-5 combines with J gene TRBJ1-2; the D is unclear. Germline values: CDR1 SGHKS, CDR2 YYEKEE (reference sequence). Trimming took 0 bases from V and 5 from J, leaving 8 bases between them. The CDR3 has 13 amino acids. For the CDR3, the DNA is TGTGCCAGCAGCTTGGTGGGAGGGTATGGCTACACCTTC. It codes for CASSLVGGYGYTF.

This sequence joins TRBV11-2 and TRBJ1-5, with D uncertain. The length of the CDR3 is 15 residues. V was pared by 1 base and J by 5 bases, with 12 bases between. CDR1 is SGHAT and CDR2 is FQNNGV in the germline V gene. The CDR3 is CASSLGDTFYQPQHF. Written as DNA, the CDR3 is TGTGCCAGCAGCTTAGGCGACACTTTTTATCAGCCCCAGCATTTT.

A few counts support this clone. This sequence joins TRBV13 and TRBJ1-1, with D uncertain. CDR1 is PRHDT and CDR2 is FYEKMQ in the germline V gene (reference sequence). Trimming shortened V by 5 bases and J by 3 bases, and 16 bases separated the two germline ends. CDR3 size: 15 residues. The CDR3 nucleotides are TGTGCCAGCAGCCCAGGAGGAAGCGCGTACACTGAAGCTTTCTTT. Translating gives CASSPGGSAYTEAFF.

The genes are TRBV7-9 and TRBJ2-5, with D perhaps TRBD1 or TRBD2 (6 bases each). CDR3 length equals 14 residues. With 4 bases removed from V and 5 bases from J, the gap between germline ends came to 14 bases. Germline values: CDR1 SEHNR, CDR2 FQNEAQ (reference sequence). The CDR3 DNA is TGTGCCAGCAGCTATCCTCCGGGGGCTGAGACCCAGTACTTC. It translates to CASSYPPGAETQYF.

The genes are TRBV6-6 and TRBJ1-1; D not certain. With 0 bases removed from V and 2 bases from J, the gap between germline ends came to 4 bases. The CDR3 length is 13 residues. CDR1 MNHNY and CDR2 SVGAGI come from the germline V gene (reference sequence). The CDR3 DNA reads TGTGCCAGCAGTTACTCTTACAACACTGAAGCTTTCTTT. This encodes CASSYSYNTEAFF.

The CDR3 region is CASSRDTQNTEAFF. CDR3 DNA sequence: TGTGCCAGCAGTCGAGACACCCAGAACACTGAAGCTTTCTTT. The J gene is TRBJ1-1, the V gene TRBV6-1, with unresolved D. Germline CDR1 is MNHNS and CDR2 is SASEGT. Trimming stripped 5 bases from V and 1 base from J, with 11 bases between. This CDR3 spans 14 amino acids.

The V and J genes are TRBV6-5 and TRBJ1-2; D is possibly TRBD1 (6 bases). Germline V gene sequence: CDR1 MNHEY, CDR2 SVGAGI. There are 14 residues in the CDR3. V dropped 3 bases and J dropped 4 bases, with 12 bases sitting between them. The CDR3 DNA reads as TGTGCCAGCAGTTATACAGGGTCTATCTATGGCTACACCTTC. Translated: CASSYTGSIYGYTF.

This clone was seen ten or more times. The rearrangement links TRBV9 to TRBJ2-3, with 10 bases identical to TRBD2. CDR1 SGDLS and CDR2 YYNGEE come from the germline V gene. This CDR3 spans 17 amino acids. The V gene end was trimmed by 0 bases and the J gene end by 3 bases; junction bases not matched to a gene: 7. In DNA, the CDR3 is TGTGCCAGCAGCGTAGGGACTAGCGGAAACCCAACAGATACGCAGTATTTT. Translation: CASSVGTSGNPTDTQYF.

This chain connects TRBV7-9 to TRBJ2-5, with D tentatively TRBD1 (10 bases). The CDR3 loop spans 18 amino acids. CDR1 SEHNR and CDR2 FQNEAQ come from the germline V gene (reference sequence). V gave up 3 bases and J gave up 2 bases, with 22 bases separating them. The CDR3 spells CASSFGQGVSGGQETQYF. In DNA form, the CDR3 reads TGTGCCAGCAGCTTCGGACAGGGGGTTAGCGGGGGTCAAGAGACCCAGTACTTC.

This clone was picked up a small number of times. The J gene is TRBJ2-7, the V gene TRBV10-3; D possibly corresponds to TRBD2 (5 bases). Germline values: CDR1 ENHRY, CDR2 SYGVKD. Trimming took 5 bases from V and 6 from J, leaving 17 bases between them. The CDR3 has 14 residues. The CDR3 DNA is TGTGCCATCAGTCCGAGAGGGATCCCAATCGAGCAGTACTTC. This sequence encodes CAISPRGIPIEQYF.

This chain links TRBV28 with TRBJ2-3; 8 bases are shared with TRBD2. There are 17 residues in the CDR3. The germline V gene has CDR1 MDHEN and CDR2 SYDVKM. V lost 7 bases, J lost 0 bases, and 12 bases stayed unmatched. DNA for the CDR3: TGTGCCAGCACCTCGATAGCGGGGCCTACTAGCACAGATACGCAGTATTTT. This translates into CASTSIAGPTSTDTQYF.

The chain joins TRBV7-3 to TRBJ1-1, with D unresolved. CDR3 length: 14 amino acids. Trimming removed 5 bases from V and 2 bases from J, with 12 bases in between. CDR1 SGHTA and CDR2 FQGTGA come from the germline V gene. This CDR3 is CASSPGRGNTEAFF. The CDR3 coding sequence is TGTGCCAGCAGCCCCGGACGGGGAAACACTGAAGCTTTCTTT.

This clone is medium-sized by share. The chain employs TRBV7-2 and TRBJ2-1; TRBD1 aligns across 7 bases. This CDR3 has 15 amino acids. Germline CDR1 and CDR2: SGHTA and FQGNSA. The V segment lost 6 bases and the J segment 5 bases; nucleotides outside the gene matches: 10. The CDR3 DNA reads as TGTGCCAGCAGATCAGGGGGTGGTCAGGACAATGAGCAGTTCTTC. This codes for CASRSGGGQDNEQFF.

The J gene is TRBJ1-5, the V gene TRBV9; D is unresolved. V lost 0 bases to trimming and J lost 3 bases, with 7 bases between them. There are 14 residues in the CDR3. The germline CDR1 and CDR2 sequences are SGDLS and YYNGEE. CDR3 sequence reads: CASSVGPANQPQHF. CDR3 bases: TGTGCCAGCAGCGTAGGACCAGCCAATCAGCCCCAGCATTTT. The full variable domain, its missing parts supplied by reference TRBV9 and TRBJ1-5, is DSGVTQTPKHLITATGQRVTLRCSPRSGDLSVYWYQQSLDQGLQFLIQYYNGEERAKGNILERFSAQQFPDLHSELNLSSLELGDSALYFCASSVGPANQPQHFGDGTRLSIL.

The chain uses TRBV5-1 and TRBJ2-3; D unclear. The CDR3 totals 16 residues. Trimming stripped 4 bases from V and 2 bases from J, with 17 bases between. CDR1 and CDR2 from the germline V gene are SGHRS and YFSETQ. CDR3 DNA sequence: TGCGCCAGCAGCCTCACCGGCGACTTTACCACAGATACGCAGTATTTT. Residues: CASSLTGDFTTDTQYF.

CDR3 in DNA: TGTGCCAGCAGCGCGGGACCCACAGGGGCCTATGGCTACACCTTC. It encodes CASSAGPTGAYGYTF. The chain employs TRBV5-4 and TRBJ1-2, with 7 nucleotides matching TRBD1. This CDR3 is 15 amino acids long. The germline V gene has CDR1 SGHNT and CDR2 YYREEE (reference sequence). Trimming removed 4 bases from V and 4 bases from J; junction bases left unmatched: 10.

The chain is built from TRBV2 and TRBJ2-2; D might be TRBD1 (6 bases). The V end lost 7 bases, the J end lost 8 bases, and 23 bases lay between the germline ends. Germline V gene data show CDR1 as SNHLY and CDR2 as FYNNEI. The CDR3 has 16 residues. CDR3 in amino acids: CASILAGDPVAGELFF. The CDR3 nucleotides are TGTGCCAGCATCTTGGCAGGGGATCCGGTGGCGGGGGAGCTGTTTTTT.

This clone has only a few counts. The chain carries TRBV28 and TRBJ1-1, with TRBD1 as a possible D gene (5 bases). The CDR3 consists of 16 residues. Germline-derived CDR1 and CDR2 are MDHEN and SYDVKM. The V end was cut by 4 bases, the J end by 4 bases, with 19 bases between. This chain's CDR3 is CASSWIQAMVGTEAFF. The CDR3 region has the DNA TGTGCCAGCAGTTGGATACAGGCTATGGTTGGCACTGAAGCTTTCTTT.

The CDR3 DNA sequence: TGTGCCAGCAAAGGAAATAGCAATCAGCCCCAGCATTTT. Its translation is CASKGNSNQPQHF. This chain joins TRBV25-1 and TRBJ1-5; D uncertain. Between the trimmed V and J ends, which lost 7 bases and 0 bases, there was a span of 7 bases. CDR1 is MGHDK and CDR2 is SYGVNS in the germline V gene. This CDR3 is 13 amino acids long.